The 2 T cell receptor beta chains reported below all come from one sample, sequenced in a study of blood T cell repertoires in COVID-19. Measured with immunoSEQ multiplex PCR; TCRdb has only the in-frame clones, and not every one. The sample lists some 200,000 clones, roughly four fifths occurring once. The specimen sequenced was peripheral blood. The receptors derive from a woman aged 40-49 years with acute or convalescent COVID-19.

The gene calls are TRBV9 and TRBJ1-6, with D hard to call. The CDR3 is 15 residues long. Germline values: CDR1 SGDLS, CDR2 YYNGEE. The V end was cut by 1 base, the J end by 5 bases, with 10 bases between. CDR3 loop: CASSVRGNDNSPLHF. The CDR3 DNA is TGTGCCAGCAGCGTAAGAGGGAACGATAATTCACCCCTCCACTTT.

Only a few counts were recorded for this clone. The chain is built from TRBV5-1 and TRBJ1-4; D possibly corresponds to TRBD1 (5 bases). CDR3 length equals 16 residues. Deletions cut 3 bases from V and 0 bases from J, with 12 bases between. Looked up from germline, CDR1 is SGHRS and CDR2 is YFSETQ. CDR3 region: CASSSTGGATNEKLFF. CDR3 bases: TGCGCCAGCAGCTCCACCGGGGGGGCAACTAATGAAAAACTGTTTTTT.